The 21 T cell receptor beta chains reported below all come from one sample, sequenced in a study of blood T cells in healthy people across ages. Then a second PCR, running roughly 7 to 11 cycles, was carried out with a sample-barcoded 5' primer and a J-beta primer mix. TCRdb passed the 5' RACE reads through MiXCR, listing each CDR3 protein once. The table has 750,000 or so distinct CDR3 sequences, around a quarter seen once. The same data also contributed to another study, on T cells of mothers and their children.

What was sequenced was blood. Receptor source: a boy between 10 and 17 years old in good health.

This sequence joins TRBV7-8 and TRBJ2-7; 9 bases line up with TRBD1. V was pared by 6 bases and J by 2 bases, with 17 bases of the junction left unmatched. CDR1 and CDR2 (germline): SGHVS, FQNEAQ. This CDR3 has 18 amino acids. CDR3 region: CASRWPLNRTGDTYEQYF. The CDR3 DNA sequence: TGTGCCAGCAGATGGCCGCTCAATAGGACAGGGGACACCTACGAGCAGTACTTC.

A note on this clonotype: One end of the junction does not line up with germline, which may come from a read error. The chain employs TRBV20-1 and TRBJ2-1; 8 bases align to TRBD1. The CDR3 is made up of 15 amino acids. Germline V lookup: CDR1 DFQATT, CDR2 SNEGSKA (reference sequence). CDR3 sequence (DNA): TGCGGTGCTAGAGATCTGGGGACAGGTTACAATGAGCAGTTCTTC. Protein sequence: CGARDLGTGYNEQFF.

On this clonotype itself: One junction end disagrees with the germline gene, perhaps due to a read error. The chain combines TRBV6-1 with TRBJ2-5; no definite D call. The CDR3 totals 16 residues. CDR1 and CDR2 (germline): MNHNS, SASEGT. The CDR3 region is CASGEVTRSGQETQYF. CDR3 nucleotides: TGTGCCAGCGGTGAAGTTACTCGGTCAGGACAAGAGACCCAGTACTTC.

This clonotype was seen once. The V gene is TRBV6-2 or TRBV6-3, the J gene TRBJ1-1; the D is unclear. Deletions cut 2 bases from V and 3 bases from J, with 13 bases between. The CDR3 has 15 amino acids. Germline lookup yields CDR1 MNHEY and CDR2 SVGEGT. CDR3 in amino acids: CASSYTGVRYTEAFF. For the CDR3, the DNA is TGTGCCAGCAGTTACACCGGGGTGAGATACACTGAAGCTTTCTTT.

Turning to this clonotype: Germline and junction disagree at one end, which may indicate a read error. The rearrangement joins TRBV5-1 to TRBJ2-1, with D unclear. The J call may be faulty, since TRBJ2-7 better matches the DNA end. The CDR3 consists of 15 residues. Per the germline V gene, CDR1 is SGHRS and CDR2 is YFSETQ. Here the CDR3 reads CASMMSGSATYKQYF. CDR3 nucleotides: TGCGCCAGCATGATGTCGGGCTCAGCCACCTACAAGCAGTACTTC.

This chain joins TRBV7-8 and TRBJ2-5, with D hard to call. The DNA matches TRBJ2-7 better at its end, which makes the J call doubtful. The germline V gene has CDR1 SGHVS and CDR2 FQNEAQ. This CDR3 has 15 amino acids. In DNA form, the CDR3 reads TGTGCCAGCAGCTTAGGGTACAGTTCCATCTACGAGCAGTACTTC. It encodes CASSLGYSSIYEQYF.

CDR3 sequence reads: CSGAKGPTGELFF. The DNA of the CDR3 is TGCAGTGGGGCAAAGGGGCCCACCGGGGAGCTGTTTTTT. The genes are TRBV20-1 and TRBJ2-2, with TRBD1 as a possible D gene (5 bases). The CDR3 runs 13 residues. CDR1 and CDR2 from the germline V gene are DFQATT and SNEGSKA (reference sequence). With 7 bases removed from V and 4 bases from J, the gap between germline ends came to 13 bases.

The V gene is TRBV6-2 or TRBV6-3, the J gene TRBJ2-4, with a weak D call TRBD1 (6 bases). The length of the CDR3 is 13 residues. V was pared by 5 bases and J by 8 bases, with 13 bases between. The V gene's germline CDR1 is MNHEY and CDR2 SVGEGT. In DNA, the CDR3 is TGTGCCAGCAGTACCGGACAGCCCTACATTCAGTACTTC. Amino acid sequence: CASSTGQPYIQYF.

The J gene is TRBJ2-3, the V gene TRBV7-9; 7 bases fit TRBD1. In germline, CDR1 is SEHNR, CDR2 FQNEAQ (reference sequence). Unmatched junction bases numbered 2, after V lost 2 bases and J lost 3 bases. The CDR3 loop spans 14 amino acids. The CDR3 region has the DNA TGTGCCAGCAGCTTACAGGGGGAAACAGATACGCAGTATTTT. Translation gives CASSLQGETDTQYF.

The chain uses TRBV7-9 and TRBJ1-2; D remains ambiguous. Trimming removed 7 bases at V and 6 bases at J, with 6 bases between. In germline, CDR1 is SEHNR, CDR2 FQNEAQ (reference sequence). The CDR3 length is 10 residues. The CDR3 coding sequence is TGTGCCAGCACTTTGGATGGCTACACCTTC. Translating gives CASTLDGYTF.

This clonotype turned up a few times. The gene calls are TRBV12-3 or TRBV12-4 and TRBJ2-7; TRBD2 matches 14 bases. Losses at the gene ends were 5 bases for V and 2 bases for J; bases not matched to a gene: 8. The CDR3 spans 17 residues. The CDR3 region has the DNA TGTGCCAGCAGTCCCGGGACTAGCGGGAGAGGCGCCTACGAGCAGTACTTC. It specifies CASSPGTSGRGAYEQYF.

V usage is TRBV7-2 and J usage is TRBJ2-3; 9 positions agree with TRBD2. With V trimmed by 1 base and J by 4 bases, 6 bases remained unmatched. Germline loops: CDR1 SGHTA, CDR2 FQGNSA. This CDR3 is built from 16 residues. CDR3 DNA sequence: TGTGCCAGCAGCTTAGTTGGCGGGGGGGACCCAGATACGCAGTATTTT. This translates into CASSLVGGGDPDTQYF.

This clonotype was detected only a few times. The CDR3 is CAISESGGSYGYTF. CDR3 in DNA: TGTGCCATCAGTGAGTCGGGAGGGAGCTATGGCTACACCTTC. The chain is built from TRBV10-3 and TRBJ1-2; D is unresolved. CDR3 length: 14 residues. Trimming took 0 bases from V and 4 from J, leaving 9 bases between them. Germline CDR1 reads ENHRY; CDR2 reads SYGVKD.

This clonotype has ten or more counts. The rearrangement joins TRBV7-3 to TRBJ2-5, with 9 bases identical to TRBD2. V was pared by 1 base and J by 5 bases, with 8 bases of the junction left unmatched. The CDR3 contains 16 residues. Germline values: CDR1 SGHTA, CDR2 FQGTGA. CDR3 in DNA: TGTGCCAGCAGCTTAAGTGCAGCGGGAGGACAGGAGACCCAGTACTTC. Its translation: CASSLSAAGGQETQYF.

This clonotype occurred a few times. The genes are TRBV7-2 and TRBJ2-4, with a weak D call TRBD1 (6 bases). The V end lost 3 bases, the J end lost 3 bases, and 12 bases lay between the germline ends. Germline V gives CDR1 SGHTA, CDR2 FQGNSA. The CDR3 contains 15 residues. CDR3: CASSLDRWVKNIQYF. The CDR3 nucleotides are TGTGCCAGCAGCTTGGACAGATGGGTCAAAAACATTCAGTACTTC.

V gene TRBV12-3 or TRBV12-4 combines with J gene TRBJ2-7; the D is unclear. Trimming shortened V by 3 bases and J by 3 bases, and 18 bases separated the two germline ends. The CDR3 loop spans 16 amino acids. CDR3 nucleotides: TGTGCCAGCAGTTTGCGTTGTATTAGAGTTATCTACGAGCAGTACTTC. This gives the protein CASSLRCIRVIYEQYF.

This clonotype was picked up a small number of times. This chain links TRBV20-1 with TRBJ2-7, with D unclear. Trimming stripped 0 bases from V and 6 bases from J, with 6 bases between. This CDR3 comprises 11 residues. Germline CDR1 DFQATT, CDR2 SNEGSKA (reference sequence). The CDR3 coding sequence is TGCAGTGCTAGAGATGTTCGCGAGCAGTACTTC. Translated: CSARDVREQYF.

This chain uses TRBV27 with TRBJ2-7; D is uncertain. This CDR3 has 15 residues. The V end lost 0 bases, the J end lost 3 bases, and 12 bases lay between the germline ends. CDR1 MNHEY and CDR2 SMNVEV come from the germline V gene (reference sequence). In DNA, the CDR3 is TGTGCCAGCAGTTTATCGAGTTCTCAGATCTACGAGCAGTACTTC. This encodes CASSLSSSQIYEQYF.

The chain carries TRBV7-2 and TRBJ2-5, with 9 bases fitting TRBD1. The CDR3 contains 15 residues. Germline V CDR1 and CDR2: SGHTA, FQGNSA. With 5 bases clipped from V and 4 bases from J, the junction kept 8 bases outside the gene matches. CDR3 in amino acids: CASSPRDRVRETQYF. The CDR3 DNA reads TGTGCCAGCAGCCCGAGGGACAGGGTCAGAGAGACCCAGTACTTC.

A few counts support this clonotype. The chain carries TRBV10-3 and TRBJ2-7; D not certain. Trimming left V 0 bases short and J 4 bases short, with 10 bases between. The CDR3 sequence is 14 residues long. Germline values: CDR1 ENHRY, CDR2 SYGVKD. As DNA, the CDR3 is TGTGCCATCAGTGAGTCGCTACAGTTTTACGAGCAGTACTTC. This sequence encodes CAISESLQFYEQYF.

The V call is TRBV7-2, the J call TRBJ2-5; the match to TRBD1 covers 8 bases. The trim removed 3 bases at V and 5 bases at J, leaving 8 bases unmatched. Germline V gene lookup returns CDR1 SGHTA and CDR2 FQGNSA. The CDR3 runs to 15 residues. Here the CDR3 DNA reads TGTGCCAGCAGCTTCCCGACAGGGGCAGGGGAGACCCAGTACTTC. It yields the protein CASSFPTGAGETQYF.